These T cell receptor beta chains were read from a single sample in a study of T-cell reconstitution after alpha-beta-depleted transplantation in children. In TCRdb, the PCR reads were re-called with MiXCR into one record per CDR3 protein. Here the sample spans more than 500,000 distinct CDR3 sequences, over 9.5% being singletons. This specimen consisted of PBMCs, mostly from graft donor cells, obtained 180 days after TCRalphabeta/CD19-depleted stem cell transplant. The receptors stem from a female patient aged 2-10 years who had a stem cell transplant for aplastic anemia, so the T cells may come from the graft donor. Both conserved end residues are part of each CDR3. A D gene is named only where the DNA matches it firmly.

D: -
V: TRBV7-2
CDR3: CASSFLLPPYNEQFF

D: -
V: TRBV12-3/TRBV12-4
CDR3: CASSYPEEGYNEQFF

D: -
V: TRBV7-8
CDR3: CASSHRLNTEAFF

D: -
V: TRBV28
CDR3: CASSRWGSYEQYF

D: -
V: TRBV7-9
CDR3: CASSFRTSTYNEQFF

D: -
V: TRBV11-2
CDR3: CASSSRGSGANVLTF

D: TRBD1
V: TRBV12-3/TRBV12-4
CDR3: CAISSYRDRGVPNEKLFF

D: TRBD2
V: TRBV27
CDR3: CASSPRTSGSPYEQYF

D: TRBD2
V: TRBV11-2
CDR3: CASSPREASGMGTDTQYF

D: -
V: TRBV7-2
CDR3: CASGPNYGYTF

D: -
V: TRBV4-2
CDR3: CASSQGRGGYTF

D: TRBD2
V: TRBV11-1
CDR3: CASTPVEGLDEQFF

D: -
V: TRBV20-1
CDR3: CSTDSYMNTEAFF

D: -
V: TRBV29-1
CDR3: CSGTFSGNTIYF

D: -
V: TRBV7-2
CDR3: CASSLVGGGRGNIQYF

D: -
V: TRBV12-3/TRBV12-4
CDR3: CASSPGRVSTEAFF

D: TRBD1
V: TRBV10-2
CDR3: CASISRDSFRSYNSPLHF

D: -
V: TRBV7-9
CDR3: CASSPGRYANTGELFF

D: -
V: TRBV10-3
CDR3: CAISESGGGSYNEQFF

D: -
V: TRBV28
CDR3: CASRKYQGIVHEQYF

D: -
V: TRBV7-9
CDR3: CASSLEVVGYTGELFF

D: TRBD1
V: TRBV25-1
CDR3: CASSNRGAEQFF

D: -
V: TRBV7-9
CDR3: CASSPYGGGYTGELFF

D: -
V: TRBV20-1
CDR3: CSAIRSRVTEAFF

D: -
V: TRBV14
CDR3: CASSQAPQGTKNIQYF

D: -
V: TRBV6-2/TRBV6-3
CDR3: CASSYSLSGPVTYEQYF

D: TRBD2
V: TRBV20-1
CDR3: CSLRESGRRTYEQYF

D: TRBD2
V: TRBV5-6
CDR3: CASSLVLAGADTQYF

D: TRBD1
V: TRBV24-1
CDR3: CATSDTRPDRERFF

D: -
V: TRBV5-5
CDR3: CASSLSSTLWGGYTF

D: TRBD1
V: TRBV7-9
CDR3: CASSFFPGQLNTEAFF

D: -
V: TRBV7-3
CDR3: CASSSSTLSNEQFF

D: TRBD1
V: TRBV29-1
CDR3: CSAASTSNRGTALTNEKLFF

D: -
V: TRBV20-1
CDR3: CSARPHRAEAFF

D: -
V: TRBV12-3/TRBV12-4
CDR3: CASLYRGWGPSYEQYF

D: TRBD1
V: TRBV7-2
CDR3: CASSFTGTGKLETQYF

D: -
V: TRBV20-1
CDR3: CSASKAGGSALYEQYF

D: TRBD2
V: TRBV11-2
CDR3: CASSSPGLAAYNEQFF

D: -
V: TRBV5-1
CDR3: CASSLLDSGNTIYF

D: -
V: TRBV6-2/TRBV6-3
CDR3: CASSYSTDYPPLNNEQFF

D: -
V: TRBV10-1
CDR3: CASSPGHLSSGNTIYF

D: -
V: TRBV24-1
CDR3: CATSGARRPLGHNEQFF

D: -
V: TRBV29-1
CDR3: CSVEDLRTGSGNEQYF

D: -
V: TRBV18
CDR3: CASSPGLGAYNEQFF